A single sample is the source of the 10 T cell receptor beta chains below, sequenced in a study of CXCR4 blockade with PD-1 therapy in pancreatic cancer. This table comes from immunoSEQ multiplex PCR, and its TCRdb copy is limited to in-frame clones, with some not included. The top ten hold roughly 7.5% of the sample, which has some 8,000 clones, 50% to 75% seen once. Sequencing used tumor tissue. These receptors originate from a human donor with pancreatic ductal adenocarcinoma.

This clone was seen just once. This rearrangement joins TRBV19 to TRBJ1-3; D is uncertain. The CDR3 consists of 15 residues. Trimming cost V 5 bases and J 0 bases, with 11 bases left between them. Germline CDR1 is LNHDA and CDR2 is SQIVND (reference sequence). CDR3 residues: CASSPQRLSGNTIYF. Written as DNA, the CDR3 is TGTGCCAGTAGTCCCCAGAGGCTCTCTGGAAACACCATATATTTT.

This clone was seen only a few times. The chain has TRBV28 and TRBJ2-7; 7 nucleotides agree with TRBD2. CDR3 length equals 13 residues. V trimming: 2 bases; J trimming: 5 bases; junction bases outside the gene matches: 3. Germline-derived CDR1 and CDR2 are MDHEN and SYDVKM. The CDR3 protein is CASSLVSGHEQYF. CDR3 in DNA: TGTGCCAGCAGTTTAGTTAGCGGGCACGAGCAGTACTTC.

Only a few counts were recorded for this clone. The genes are TRBV28 and TRBJ2-7; 10 bases map to TRBD2. The V and J ends lost 6 bases and 6 bases, in that order; junction bases with no gene match: 11. The CDR3 covers 15 residues. Per germline, CDR1 MDHEN and CDR2 SYDVKM. In nucleotides, the CDR3 is TGTGCCAGCAGGCCGAGCGGGAGGGCCCTCCTCGAGCAGTACTTC. This sequence encodes CASRPSGRALLEQYF. Based on the CDR3 plus reference TRBV28 and TRBJ2-7, the full variable domain is DVKVTQSSRYLVKRTGEKVFLECVQDMDHENMFWYRQDPGLGLRLIYFSYDVKMKEKGDIPEGYSVSREKKERFSLILESASTNQTSMYLCASRPSGRALLEQYFGPGTRLTVT.

The chain is built from TRBV6-8 and TRBJ1-4; a possible D gene is TRBD1 (5 bases). Trimming pared 3 bases from V and 5 bases from J, leaving 10 bases between. Per germline, CDR1 MNHGY and CDR2 SAAAGT. The CDR3 is 14 residues long. The CDR3 nucleotides read TGTGCCAGCAGTTATTTAAGGGACAATGAAAAACTGTTTTTT. This encodes CASSYLRDNEKLFF.

The chain uses TRBV18 and TRBJ2-3; 8 bases match TRBD2. Germline V lookup: CDR1 KGHSH, CDR2 LQKENI. J lost 4 bases, V lost 5 bases, and 11 bases had no gene match. This CDR3 comprises 16 residues. In DNA form, the CDR3 reads TGTGCCAGCTCAACAACCGGGACTAGAGATTCAGATACGCAGTATTTT. Its translation: CASSTTGTRDSDTQYF.

The table lists this clone with a few counts. This chain connects TRBV29-1 to TRBJ2-3; D is unresolved. The CDR3 is 14 residues long. The germline gives CDR1 SQVTM, CDR2 ANQGSEA. V was clipped by 7 bases and J by 2 bases, with 16 bases between them. The CDR3 sequence is CSANSEGNTDTQYF. CDR3 DNA sequence: TGCAGCGCTAACAGTGAAGGGAACACAGATACGCAGTATTTT.

This clone is deemed large. The CDR3, as DNA: TGTGCCTGGGGTAATACAGGGACTGAAGCTTTCTTT. Translated: CAWGNTGTEAFF. This rearrangement joins TRBV30 to TRBJ1-1, with D perhaps matching TRBD1 (6 bases). V lost 5 bases to trimming and J lost 5 bases, with 12 bases between them. The CDR3 covers 12 residues. Germline V gene lookup returns CDR1 GTSNPN and CDR2 SVGIG (reference sequence).

This clone has a single count. As DNA, the CDR3 is TGTGCCAGCTCACCTCTGGACGGGAACACTGAAGCTTTCTTT. This translates into CASSPLDGNTEAFF. The gene calls are TRBV18 and TRBJ1-1; D ambiguous. This CDR3 has 14 residues. The germline V gene encodes CDR1 KGHSH and CDR2 LQKENI. The germline V and J ends were trimmed by 3 bases and 1 base, with 9 bases remaining between them. Full variable domain (remainder filled in from reference TRBV18 and TRBJ1-1): NAGVMQNPRHLVRRRGQEARLRCSPMKGHSHVYWYRQLPEEGLKFMVYLQKENIIDESGMPKERFSAEFPKEGPSILRIQQVVRGDSAAYFCASSPLDGNTEAFFGQGTRLTVV.

The gene calls are TRBV5-1 and TRBJ2-1; 10 bases align to TRBD2. Per germline, CDR1 SGHRS and CDR2 YFSETQ. The V segment lost 3 bases and the J segment 8 bases; nucleotides outside the gene matches: 8. CDR3 size: 15 residues. The CDR3 coding sequence is TGCGCCAGCAGCTCTGACCCTAGCGGGAGCCATGAGCAGTTCTTC. This encodes CASSSDPSGSHEQFF.

This clone came up a few times. J is TRBJ2-1 and V is TRBV23-1, with D possibly TRBD1 on 6 matching bases. TRBV23-1 is an open reading frame whose function is uncertain. The CDR3 sequence is 14 residues long. V lost 6 bases, J lost 6 bases, and 15 bases lay in between. The CDR3 protein is CASSQAWGLNEQFF. CDR3 nucleotides: TGCGCCAGCAGCCAAGCATGGGGGCTCAATGAGCAGTTCTTC.